The TCR beta chain under discussion was sequenced for a study of cytomegalovirus exposure and HLA in healthy donors (dated by TCRdb to 2015 to 2018). A note on the overall study: An earlier analysis of several hundred of the donors reported approximately 300 Gb of sequence data and roughly 120 million unique TCR beta sequences obtained from approximately 180 million T cells. Approximately 300 gigabases of sequencing data and around 90 million unique TCR sequences made up an early release that covered 500 to 700 HLA-typed donors. The genetic ancestry cluster associated with self-reported Caucasian donors included approximately 85% of the approximately 430 genotyped donors. The study aimed to test whether cataloging public T cell receptors could reveal signatures of past pathogen exposure. The T cell repertoires of several hundred subjects were profiled by immunosequencing and related to cytomegalovirus serostatus. In addition to the first cohort of approximately 650 subjects, a separate validation cohort of 120 different subjects was used. The study combined high-throughput TCR immunosequencing, statistical association of individual TCRs with disease status, and machine learning to predict cytomegalovirus infection status. A later analysis re-examined previously published TCR beta repertoires from just over 650 donors and added high-resolution HLA genotyping to investigate patterns of TCR occurrence. Rather than using new phenotypic data, the later analysis identified candidate immune exposures from TCR beta sequences and from how often those sequences occurred across donors. To decide whether each TCR beta V gene segment behaved as functional or pseudogenic, an earlier analysis of some 540 of the donors relied on high-throughput TCR beta sequencing. Donor age, sex, ethnicity and CMV serostatus were compiled alongside the repertoire data. Genome-wide SNP genotypes for about 65% of the 666 donors were used in a later genetic analysis, which treated that subset as a discovery cohort. Every discovery cohort repertoire had been produced on one sequencing platform. HLA typing included class I and class II loci at four-digit resolution. Typing coverage differed by locus: A, B, C, DRB1 and DQB1 were typed in about 629-630 donors, DQA1 in 500 to 550, DPA1 in around 600, and DPB1 in just under 490. Roughly five DR-DQ haplotypes were handled as single units for association and clustering, since linkage in the cohort was strong. Among about 410 genotyped donors of the cohort, an average of about 220,000 unique TCR beta nucleotide sequences was sequenced per donor, of which about 18% were non-productive.

Of note for this clone: The specificity of this receptor is unknown. Per-base quality was not reported, and no clone a single base away is much larger than it.

Including the terminal cysteine and phenylalanine, the CDR3 comprises 16 residues. Only CDR3 DNA remains: 48 bases, in frame from the first base. V was cut back by 2 bases and J by 5 bases, leaving a gap of 18 bases between them. The CDR1 and CDR2 encoded by the germline V gene are SGHTA and FQGTGA. The cohort consisted of 666 healthy bone marrow donors. At the time of sampling, all cohort members were nominally healthy, though unrecorded immune exposures were likely present. The donor was CMV seronegative and belonged to the group of over 300 seronegative cohort members. Each donor provided a peripheral blood sample, and peripheral blood mononuclear cells were used for TCR beta sequencing. Genomic DNA extraction from the blood cell samples was performed with the Qiagen DNeasy Blood Extraction Kit. The research as a whole found: In a later analysis, the rate of TCR association differed among HLA loci, with DRB1 alleles having the most associated TCRs and HLA-C alleles having the fewest. In an earlier analysis of roughly 500 of the donors, most TCR beta V segments appeared in productive rearrangements about 90% or about 30% of the time, broadly matching IMGT annotations. Because HLA typing was unavailable for some donors at each locus, only the typed subset was used in association tests. The only immune exposure information available for the cohort was CMV serostatus. According to a later analysis, parvovirus B19, influenza, CMV and Epstein-Barr virus appeared linked to several top co-occurrence clusters. The sequencing pipeline was judged likely to have produced a cluster of highly shared sequence variants as a technical artifact. The classifier was reported to diagnose cytomegalovirus status with high specificity and sensitivity in both the original cohort and the validation cohort. According to a later genetic analysis, donors in an Asian-associated ancestry cluster had fewer N-insertions in productive TCRs than the roughly 660-donor mean. According to the authors, the approach could potentially be generalized to other disease states and immunological phenotypes. Roughly uniform sequencing depth across donors was assumed in presence/absence analyses, although this assumption may not hold. Three of the identified cytomegalovirus-associated TCR beta chains were confirmed in vitro to be specific for cytomegalovirus antigens. Some IMGT-functional V segments, including TRBV6-2 and TRBV6-3, could not be told apart with the 87-base-pair reads, so those segments were excluded. Fewer than 20 rarely observed V segments, including chromosome 9 orphons, were excluded from the earlier analysis of several hundred of the donors because counts were too low. Strong co-occurrence of HLA alleles, especially DR and DQ, made assigning TCR associations to individual alleles difficult. A further reported finding was that TCR beta sequences accurately predicted the HLA-A and HLA-B alleles for most subjects in the first cohort. A later analysis found that most CMV-associated TCR beta chains appeared HLA-restricted, with HLA associations seemingly driven largely by CMV exposure. Correlated functional status among segregating V segments might reflect linkage disequilibrium, but an unknown experimental factor could not be ruled out. In this cohort, only TCR beta chains were sequenced, and detectable features were limited by the absence of alpha or paired-chain data. At a false discovery rate of 0.05, a later analysis linked 15,000 to 20,000 TCR beta sequences to specific HLA alleles. In a later analysis, HLA-associated TCR beta chains showed more clonal expansion and lower generation probabilities than non-associated chains that were equally common. The study gave a list of 150 to 200 TCR beta chains associated with cytomegalovirus. Across donors, most TCR sequences were observed very rarely, whereas some public TCRs were present in many individuals. In a later genetic analysis, a missense DCLRE1C variant was associated with V-gene and J-gene trimming of TCR beta chains, and the association was replicated in an independent cohort.

Library construction relied on the immunoSEQ multiplex PCR assay. For the multiplex PCR, a mixture combining 60 forward primers for TCR Vbeta segments and 13 reverse primers for TCR Jbeta segments was used. A multiplex PCR assay on genomic DNA amplified the CDR3 region of rearranged TCR beta genes. Amplified TCR beta libraries were sequenced as 87-base-pair reads on the Illumina HiSeq System. Under the source paper's analysis protocol: In a later analysis, some 80 million unique TCR beta chains were counted across the approximately 620 repertoires, and about 9.9 million of these chains were shared by at least two donors. A nearest-neighbor algorithm error-corrected the raw reads and collapsed the reads into unique sequences, merging closely related sequences to remove PCR and sequencing errors. CDR3 sequences were aligned to IMGT reference sequences to assign V, D and J gene segments. For a sequence to be retained, a match of at least six nucleotides was required to both a V gene segment and a J gene segment. A rearrangement counted as productive if the CDR3 had no stop codons and remained in frame with V and J, and every other rearrangement counted as non-productive. CDR3 was defined by IMGT convention, running from the second conserved V-encoded cysteine to the conserved J-encoded phenylalanine. The earlier analysis of roughly 590 of the donors excluded any sequence lacking an unambiguous match to a single V gene segment. In an earlier analysis of roughly 500 of the donors, V segments were called functional above 56.7% productive rearrangements and were called segregating when the between-donor standard deviation exceeded 5%. To diagnose cytomegalovirus status from the catalog of TCR beta chain sequences, a statistical classification framework was built. A later analysis assigned V and J genes by comparing TCR nucleotide sequences with IMGT/GENE-DB human TR gene sequences. In a later analysis, CDR3 sequences and most-parsimonious VDJ recombination scenarios were assigned using the TCRdist pipeline. A later analysis defined each TCR beta chain by its CDR3 amino acid sequence plus V-gene family, and excluded reads lacking a unique V-gene family. In a later analysis, around 600 highly shared, low-generation-probability nucleotide sequences were removed to address suspected cross-contamination and a sequencing artifact. A later analysis calculated a clonal expansion index for each public chain from normalized within-repertoire ranks of inferred template counts. In a later analysis, generation probabilities were computed with a VDJ recombination model fitted to out-of-frame rearrangements, and the resulting probabilities were checked against IGoR. In a later analysis, hypergeometric tests were used to score TCR-TCR, TCR-HLA and TCR-CMV co-occurrence, with a repertoire-size bias correction applied to TCR pairs. A later analysis estimated false discovery rates by permuting HLA or CMV assignments 20 times. In a later analysis, co-occurring TCRs were grouped using DBSCAN, with TCRdist sequence similarity added in when clustering inside HLA-allele-positive subsets. Co-occurrence clustering excluded repertoires with fewer than 30,000 or more than 120,000 public chains, plus five with anomalous nucleotide sharing. TCRdb provides this immuneACCESS table in a form limited to in-frame rearrangements. Some clones are lacking; in checked studies, under half of them reflect an unresolved V gene, and why the rest are absent is not known. V, J and clone size derive from that table, while D and trimming were established from the DNA sequence. The sample profile shows around 220,000 clones; about three quarters of them were found once. The ten largest account for less than 20% of the sample.

Sequencing was performed on PBMCs. The clonotype originates from a man aged 40-55 years in good health and CMV-seronegative. The chain joins TRBV7-3 to TRBJ2-5; tentative D gene TRBD1, with 5 bases matching. The CDR3 here reads CASSLGAVGASETQYF. The sequenced DNA: TGTGCCAGCAGCTTAGGGGCCGTAGGAGCGTCCGAGACCCAGTACTTC.